Presented here are 23 T cell receptor beta chains from one specimen sequenced in a study of blood T cell repertoires in COVID-19. The method was immunoSEQ multiplex PCR; TCRdb's version includes in-frame clones alone and lacks a portion of them. The profile shows fewer than 50,000 clones, roughly 82% of them singletons. Sequencing was done on a sample of peripheral blood. The source is a human donor in a cohort sampled during active COVID-19.

The V call is TRBV30, the J call TRBJ1-3, with D perhaps matching TRBD1 (6 bases). The CDR3 has 17 residues. CDR1 GTSNPN and CDR2 SVGIG come from the germline V gene (reference sequence). V lost 3 bases and J lost 0, with 18 bases in between. The CDR3 nucleotides read TGTGCCTGGAGGGGGGGGGCTGAGTCCAGCTCTGGAAACACCATATATTTT. As protein: CAWRGGAESSSGNTIYF. Full variable domain (rest looked up from reference TRBV30 and TRBJ1-3): SQTIHQWPATLVQPVGSPLSLECTVEGTSNPNLYWYRQAAGRGLQLLFYSVGIGQISSEVPQNLSASRPQDRQFILSSKKLLLSDSGFYLCAWRGGAESSSGNTIYFGEGSWLTVV.

V gene TRBV10-2 combines with J gene TRBJ2-1; D is unresolved. Trimming took 8 bases from V and 0 from J, leaving 8 bases between them. This CDR3 region has 13 residues. The germline gives CDR1 WSHSY, CDR2 SAAADI. The DNA of the CDR3 is TGCGCCAGCCACTCGAGCTCCTACAATGAGCAGTTCTTC. As protein: CASHSSSYNEQFF.

This clone came up a few times. The V call is TRBV10-1, the J call TRBJ2-2, with 7 bases lining up with TRBD1. The germline V gene encodes CDR1 WNHNN and CDR2 SYGVQD (reference sequence). The trim removed 1 base at V and 0 bases at J, leaving 2 bases unmatched. The CDR3 is 16 residues long. The CDR3 DNA is TGCGCCAGCAGTGAGTGGGACAGTCCGAACACCGGGGAGCTGTTTTTT. It encodes CASSEWDSPNTGELFF.

The rearrangement joins TRBV19 to TRBJ2-7; D is possibly TRBD2 (6 bases). The length of the CDR3 is 14 residues. CDR1 is LNHDA, CDR2 SQIVND, per germline (reference sequence). V dropped 1 base and J dropped 6 bases, with 13 bases sitting between them. This CDR3 reads CASSIGDARGEQYF. The CDR3, as DNA: TGTGCCAGTAGTATAGGGGACGCGCGGGGCGAGCAGTACTTC.

This rearrangement joins TRBV7-8 to TRBJ2-7, with TRBD2 matching 10 bases. The germline gives CDR1 SGHVS, CDR2 FQNEAQ. There are 17 residues in the CDR3. The V and J ends lost 2 bases and 4 bases, in that order; junction bases with no gene match: 11. The CDR3 DNA reads TGTGCCAGCAGCTTATCCGCTTCGACTAGCGGGTCGTACGAGCAGTACTTC. Residues: CASSLSASTSGSYEQYF. The full variable domain, completed using reference TRBV7-8 and TRBJ2-7, is GAGVSQSPRYKVAKRGQDVALRCDPISGHVSLFWYQQALGQGPEFLTYFQNEAQLDKSGLPSDRFFAERPEGSVSTLKIQRTQQEDSAVYLCASSLSASTSGSYEQYFGPGTRLTVT.

This chain connects TRBV7-6 to TRBJ2-1, with 9 nucleotides matching TRBD2. Trimming at V came to 8 bases and at J to 0 bases, leaving 14 bases not matched to a gene. CDR3 length: 18 amino acids. The germline CDR1 and CDR2 sequences are SGHVS and FNYEAQ. CDR3 nucleotide sequence: TGTGCCAGCCTAAAAGACGGCGGGGGGGTTCTCTCCTACAATGAGCAGTTCTTC. This gives the protein CASLKDGGGVLSYNEQFF.

J is TRBJ2-7 and V is TRBV10-3; possibly TRBD2 for D (6 bases). Trimming took off 10 bases at V and 3 bases at J, with 22 bases between the two ends. The germline gives CDR1 ENHRY, CDR2 SYGVKD. The CDR3 spans 15 residues. CDR3 in DNA: TGTGCCACCCGGCGGTCGCGCGGGACCAGCTACGAGCAGTACTTC. Its translation is CATRRSRGTSYEQYF.

V gene TRBV27 combines with J gene TRBJ1-1; possible D gene TRBD1, 5 bases. Germline V gives CDR1 MNHEY, CDR2 SMNVEV (reference sequence). The CDR3 contains 13 residues. V lost 5 bases to trimming and J lost 5 bases, with 12 bases between them. CDR3 nucleotides: TGTGCCAGCAGTCCCCAGGGAAGGACTGAAGCTTTCTTT. Translated: CASSPQGRTEAFF.

V usage is TRBV18 and J usage is TRBJ2-3; no firm D call. This CDR3 comprises 14 residues. Trimming stripped 4 bases from V and 0 bases from J, with 8 bases between. Germline loops: CDR1 KGHSH, CDR2 LQKENI. CDR3 DNA sequence: TGTGCCAGCTCACAAGAGACTAGCACAGATACGCAGTATTTT. Residues: CASSQETSTDTQYF.

This chain uses TRBV6-5 with TRBJ1-4; D is unclear. The germline CDR1 and CDR2 sequences are MNHEY and SVGAGI. The V end lost 3 bases, the J end lost 8 bases, and 10 bases lay between the germline ends. The CDR3 has 13 residues. The CDR3 protein is CASSYWRGEKLFF. The CDR3, as DNA: TGTGCCAGCAGTTATTGGCGCGGCGAAAAACTGTTTTTT.

The genes are TRBV20-1 and TRBJ2-7; TRBD2 matches 9 bases. V shed 3 bases and J 4 bases; nucleotides not matched to a gene: 10. The CDR3 has 15 amino acids. Germline CDR1 is DFQATT and CDR2 is SNEGSKA (reference sequence). The CDR3 sequence: CSASNKDSGGYEQYF. The DNA for the CDR3 is TGCAGTGCTAGTAATAAGGATAGCGGGGGATACGAGCAGTACTTC.

This clone was seen only a few times. J is TRBJ2-7 and V is TRBV7-9; a weak D match, TRBD2 (6 bases). V dropped 6 bases and J dropped 6 bases, with 21 bases sitting between them. Germline V gene data show CDR1 as SEHNR and CDR2 as FQNEAQ (reference sequence). The CDR3 consists of 15 residues. CDR3 nucleotide sequence: TGTGCCAGCAGTCTGTCCGGGACGGGGACTGTCGAGCAGTACTTC. Translating gives CASSLSGTGTVEQYF. Complete variable domain (other parts from reference TRBV7-9 and TRBJ2-7): DTGVSQNPRHKITKRGQNVTFRCDPISEHNRLYWYRQTLGQGPEFLTYFQNEAQLEKSRLLSDRFSAERPKGSFSTLEIQRTEQGDSAMYLCASSLSGTGTVEQYFGPGTRLTVT.

The V gene is TRBV6-5, the J gene TRBJ1-5; no firm D call. Between the trimmed V and J ends, which lost 8 bases and 8 bases, there was a span of 16 bases. The CDR3 has 13 amino acids. Germline V gene data show CDR1 as MNHEY and CDR2 as SVGAGI. CDR3 in amino acids: CASAWSRRKPQHF. CDR3 DNA sequence: TGTGCCAGCGCTTGGTCCAGGAGGAAGCCCCAGCATTTT.

About this clone: The sample has other DNA sequences that encode this CDR3 too. This chain connects TRBV5-1 to TRBJ2-6; no clear D gene. CDR3 size: 14 residues. V shed 4 bases and J shed 1 base, with 6 bases lying between them. CDR1 and CDR2 from the germline V gene are SGHRS and YFSETQ. The CDR3, as DNA: TGCGCCAGCAGCCCCAATTCTGGGGCCAACGTCCTGACTTTC. This codes for CASSPNSGANVLTF.

The gene calls are TRBV29-1 and TRBJ2-1; D is ambiguous. The V gene's germline CDR1 is SQVTM and CDR2 ANQGSEA. Trimming cost V 7 bases and J 4 bases, with 8 bases left between them. The CDR3 loop spans 11 amino acids. The CDR3 DNA reads as TGCAGCGAGATAGCTTACAATGAGCAGTTCTTC. Protein product: CSEIAYNEQFF.

The rearrangement links TRBV6-5 to TRBJ1-6, with 8 bases lining up with TRBD1. Germline V gene lookup returns CDR1 MNHEY and CDR2 SVGAGI. The CDR3 totals 15 residues. Germline trimming cut 6 bases from V and 7 bases from J; bases unmatched to any gene: 8. CDR3 DNA: TGTGCCAGCAGCGGACAGGGTTTAATGAATTCACCCCTCCACTTT. Translated: CASSGQGLMNSPLHF.

V gene TRBV5-4 combines with J gene TRBJ1-1; D is unresolved. The CDR3 totals 12 residues. V lost 0 bases and J lost 7, with 7 bases in between. Germline V CDR1 and CDR2: SGHNT, YYREEE (reference sequence). This CDR3 reads CASSLVQSEAFF. Written as DNA, the CDR3 is TGTGCCAGCAGCTTGGTACAGAGTGAAGCTTTCTTT.

In its sample, this clone is medium-sized (0.01 to 0.1%). The chain employs TRBV5-4 and TRBJ1-4; 7 bases align to TRBD1. CDR1 is SGHNT, CDR2 YYREEE, per germline (reference sequence). V lost 4 bases, J lost 5 bases, and 5 bases stayed unmatched. The CDR3 covers 14 residues. CDR3 residues: CASSLTGTNEKLFF. CDR3 bases: TGTGCCAGCAGCCTGACAGGGACCAATGAAAAACTGTTTTTT.

The chain's CDR3 is CASSLGDNYEQYF. DNA of the CDR3: TGTGCCAGCAGTTTAGGGGACAACTACGAGCAGTACTTC. V is TRBV12-3 or TRBV12-4 and J is TRBJ2-7, with D perhaps TRBD1 (6 bases). This CDR3 contains 13 residues. The germline V and J ends were trimmed by 1 base and 3 bases, with 7 bases remaining between them.

This clone was seen once. The V call is TRBV29-1, the J call TRBJ1-1; D perhaps matches TRBD1 (6 bases). CDR3 length: 13 residues. Germline assignment: CDR1 SQVTM and CDR2 ANQGSEA. Trimming left V 5 bases short and J 6 bases short, with 16 bases between. In DNA form, the CDR3 reads TGCAGCGTTTCCTACGTCGAGGGGGCTGAAGCTTTCTTT. This codes for CSVSYVEGAEAFF.

The chain couples TRBV2 to TRBJ2-5; 11 positions match TRBD2. Germline assignment: CDR1 SNHLY and CDR2 FYNNEI. The CDR3 has 16 residues. J gave up 1 base and V 6 bases, and 7 bases lay outside the gene matches. CDR3 protein: CASRVVGTSGQETQYF. In DNA form, the CDR3 reads TGTGCCAGCAGGGTCGTAGGGACTAGCGGCCAAGAGACCCAGTACTTC.

V usage is TRBV28 and J usage is TRBJ1-1; 8 bases are shared with TRBD1. Looked up from germline, CDR1 is MDHEN and CDR2 is SYDVKM. After removal of 5 bases from V and 2 bases from J, the junction contained 4 bases not matched to a gene. The CDR3 length is 14 residues. The CDR3 region is CASSDDRGNTEAFF. The CDR3 DNA sequence: TGTGCCAGCAGTGACGACAGGGGAAACACTGAAGCTTTCTTT. The full variable domain, rest sourced from reference TRBV28 and TRBJ1-1, is DVKVTQSSRYLVKRTGEKVFLECVQDMDHENMFWYRQDPGLGLRLIYFSYDVKMKEKGDIPEGYSVSREKKERFSLILESASTNQTSMYLCASSDDRGNTEAFFGQGTRLTVV.

This clone was detected once. V is TRBV18 and J is TRBJ1-1; TRBD1 agrees at 7 bases. The V and J ends lost 4 bases and 1 base, in that order; junction bases with no gene match: 9. CDR3 length: 16 residues. From germline, CDR1 is KGHSH and CDR2 LQKENI. The CDR3 nucleotides read TGTGCCAGCTCACGTGTCCCGGGACAGTGGAACACTGAAGCTTTCTTT. Translated: CASSRVPGQWNTEAFF.